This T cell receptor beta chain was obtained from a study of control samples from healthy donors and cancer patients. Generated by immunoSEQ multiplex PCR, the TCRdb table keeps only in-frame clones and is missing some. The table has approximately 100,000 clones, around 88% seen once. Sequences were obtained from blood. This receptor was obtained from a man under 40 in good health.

The DNA for the CDR3 is TGTGCCAGCTCACTCATAACAGGGGGCCACTCTGGAAACACCATATATTTT. It is translated as CASSLITGGHSGNTIYF. V gene TRBV18 combines with J gene TRBJ1-3, with 9 bases identical to TRBD1. CDR3 length equals 17 residues. The J segment lost 0 bases and the V segment lost 4 bases, leaving 7 bases of the junction unmatched. CDR1 is KGHSH and CDR2 is LQKENI in the germline V gene.